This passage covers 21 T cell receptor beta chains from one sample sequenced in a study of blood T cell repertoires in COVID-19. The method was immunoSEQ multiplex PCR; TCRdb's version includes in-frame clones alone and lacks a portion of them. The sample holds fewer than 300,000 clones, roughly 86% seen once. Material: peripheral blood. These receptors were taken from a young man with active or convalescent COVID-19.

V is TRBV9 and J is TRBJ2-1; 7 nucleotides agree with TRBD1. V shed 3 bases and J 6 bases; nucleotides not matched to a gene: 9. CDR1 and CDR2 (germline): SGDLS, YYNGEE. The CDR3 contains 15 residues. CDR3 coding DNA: TGTGCCAGCAGCGACCACAGGGGATACCGCAATGAGCAGTTCTTC. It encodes CASSDHRGYRNEQFF. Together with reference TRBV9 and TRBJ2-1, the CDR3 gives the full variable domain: DSGVTQTPKHLITATGQRVTLRCSPRSGDLSVYWYQQSLDQGLQFLIQYYNGEERAKGNILERFSAQQFPDLHSELNLSSLELGDSALYFCASSDHRGYRNEQFFGPGTRLTVL.

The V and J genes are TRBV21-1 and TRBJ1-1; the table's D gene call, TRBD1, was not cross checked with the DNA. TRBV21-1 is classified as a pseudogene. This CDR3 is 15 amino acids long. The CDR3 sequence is CARPPTGTGNTEAFF. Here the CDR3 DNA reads TGTGCCAGACCACCAACCGGGACAGGGAACACTGAAGCTTTCTTT.

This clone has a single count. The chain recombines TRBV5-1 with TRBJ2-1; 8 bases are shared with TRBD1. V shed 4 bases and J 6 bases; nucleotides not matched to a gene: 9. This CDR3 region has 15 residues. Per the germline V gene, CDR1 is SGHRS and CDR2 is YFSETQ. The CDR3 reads CASSPAGGLGNEQFF. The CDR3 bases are TGCGCCAGCAGCCCCGCAGGGGGCTTGGGCAATGAGCAGTTCTTC.

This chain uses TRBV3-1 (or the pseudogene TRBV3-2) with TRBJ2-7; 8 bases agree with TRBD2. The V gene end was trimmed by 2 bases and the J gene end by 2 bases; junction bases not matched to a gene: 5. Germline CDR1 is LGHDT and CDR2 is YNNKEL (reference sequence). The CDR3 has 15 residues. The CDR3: CASSQLHGGAYEQYF. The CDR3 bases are TGTGCCAGCAGCCAATTGCACGGGGGGGCCTACGAGCAGTACTTC.

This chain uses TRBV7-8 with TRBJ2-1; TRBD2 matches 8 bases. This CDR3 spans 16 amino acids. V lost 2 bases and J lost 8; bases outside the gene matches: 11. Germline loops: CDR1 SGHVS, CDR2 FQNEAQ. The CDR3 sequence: CASSLHQRGRSHEQFF. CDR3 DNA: TGTGCCAGCAGCTTACACCAGCGGGGGAGGTCTCATGAGCAGTTCTTC.

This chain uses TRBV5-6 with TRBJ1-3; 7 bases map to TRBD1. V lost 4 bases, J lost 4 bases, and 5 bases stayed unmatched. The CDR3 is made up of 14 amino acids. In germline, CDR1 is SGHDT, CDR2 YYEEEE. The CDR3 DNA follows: TGTGCCAGCAGCCCGCCGGGACAGGGAAACACCATATATTTT. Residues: CASSPPGQGNTIYF.

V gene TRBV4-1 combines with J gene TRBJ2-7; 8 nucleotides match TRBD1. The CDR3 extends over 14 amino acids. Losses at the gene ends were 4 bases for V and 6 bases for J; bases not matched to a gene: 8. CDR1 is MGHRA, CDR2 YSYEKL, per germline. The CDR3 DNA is TGCGCCAGCAGCCGAAACGACAGGGGCGGCGAGCAGTACTTC. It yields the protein CASSRNDRGGEQYF.

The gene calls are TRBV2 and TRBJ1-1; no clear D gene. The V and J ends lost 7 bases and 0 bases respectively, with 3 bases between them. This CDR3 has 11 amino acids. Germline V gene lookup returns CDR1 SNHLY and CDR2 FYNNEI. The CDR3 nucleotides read TGTGCCAGCACTATGAACACTGAAGCTTTCTTT. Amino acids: CASTMNTEAFF.

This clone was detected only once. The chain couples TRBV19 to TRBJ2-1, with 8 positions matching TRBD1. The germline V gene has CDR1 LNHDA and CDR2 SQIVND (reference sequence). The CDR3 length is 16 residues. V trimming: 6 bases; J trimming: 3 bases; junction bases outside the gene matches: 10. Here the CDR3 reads CASSQPQGAVYNEQFF. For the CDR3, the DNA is TGTGCCAGTAGCCAACCCCAGGGGGCCGTCTACAATGAGCAGTTCTTC.

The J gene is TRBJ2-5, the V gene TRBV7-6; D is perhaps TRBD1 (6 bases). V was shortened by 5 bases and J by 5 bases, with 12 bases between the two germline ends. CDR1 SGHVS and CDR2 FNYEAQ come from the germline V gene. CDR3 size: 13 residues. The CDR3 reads CASSGGPWETQYF. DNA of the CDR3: TGTGCCAGCAGCGGGGGCCCCTGGGAGACCCAGTACTTC.

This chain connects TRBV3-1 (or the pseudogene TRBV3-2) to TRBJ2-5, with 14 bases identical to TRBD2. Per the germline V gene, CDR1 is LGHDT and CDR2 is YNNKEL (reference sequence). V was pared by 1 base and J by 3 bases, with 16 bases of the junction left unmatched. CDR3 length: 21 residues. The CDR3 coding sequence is TGTGCCAGCAGCCAAGGACTACCCACGACTAGCGGGGGGGCCTTGGAAGAGACCCAGTACTTC. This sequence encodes CASSQGLPTTSGGALEETQYF.

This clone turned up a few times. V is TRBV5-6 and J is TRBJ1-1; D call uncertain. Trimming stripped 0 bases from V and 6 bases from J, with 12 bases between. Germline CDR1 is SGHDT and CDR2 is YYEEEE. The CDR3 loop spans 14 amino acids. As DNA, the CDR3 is TGTGCCAGCAGCTTGGTTTGGGCCCGTGCTGAAGCTTTCTTT. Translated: CASSLVWARAEAFF.

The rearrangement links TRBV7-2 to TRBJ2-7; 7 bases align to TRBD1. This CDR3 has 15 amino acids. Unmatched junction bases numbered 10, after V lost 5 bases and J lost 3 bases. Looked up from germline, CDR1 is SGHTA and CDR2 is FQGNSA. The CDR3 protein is CASSPPGQEDYEQYF. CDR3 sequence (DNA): TGTGCCAGCAGCCCCCCCGGACAGGAAGACTACGAGCAGTACTTC.

The CDR3 DNA reads as TGTGCCAGCAGCCTAACAGGGGGCAGAGAGACCCAGTACTTC. This codes for CASSLTGGRETQYF. The rearrangement joins TRBV14 to TRBJ2-5; 9 bases are a match to TRBD1. The germline CDR1 and CDR2 sequences are SGHDN and FVKESK. The CDR3 is made up of 14 amino acids. Trimming took 4 bases from V and 4 from J; bases not matched to a gene: 4.

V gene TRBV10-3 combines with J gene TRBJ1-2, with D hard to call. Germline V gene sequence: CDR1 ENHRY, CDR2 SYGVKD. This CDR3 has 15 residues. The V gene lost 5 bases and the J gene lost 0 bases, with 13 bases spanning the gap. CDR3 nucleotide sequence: TGTGCCATCAGTACCTCTCCCGAGTCTAACTATGGCTACACCTTC. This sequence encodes CAISTSPESNYGYTF.

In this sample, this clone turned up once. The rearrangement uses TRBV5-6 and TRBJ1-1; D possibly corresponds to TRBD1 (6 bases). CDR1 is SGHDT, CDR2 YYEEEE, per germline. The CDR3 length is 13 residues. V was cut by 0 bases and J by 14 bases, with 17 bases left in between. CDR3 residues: CASSLAEHRDNFF. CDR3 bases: TGTGCCAGCAGCTTGGCCGAACACCGGGACAACTTCTTT.

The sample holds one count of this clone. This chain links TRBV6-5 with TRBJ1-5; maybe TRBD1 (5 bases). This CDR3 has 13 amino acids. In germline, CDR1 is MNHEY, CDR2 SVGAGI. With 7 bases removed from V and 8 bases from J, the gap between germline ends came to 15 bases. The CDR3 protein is CASTWGSRKPQHF. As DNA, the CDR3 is TGTGCCAGCACCTGGGGCAGCAGGAAGCCCCAGCATTTT.

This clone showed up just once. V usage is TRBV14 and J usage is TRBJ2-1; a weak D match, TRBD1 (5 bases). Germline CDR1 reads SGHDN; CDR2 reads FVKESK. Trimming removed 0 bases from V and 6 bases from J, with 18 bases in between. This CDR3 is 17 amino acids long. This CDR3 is CASSQDWIQGLGNEQFF. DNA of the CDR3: TGTGCCAGCAGCCAAGATTGGATCCAGGGTCTAGGCAATGAGCAGTTCTTC.

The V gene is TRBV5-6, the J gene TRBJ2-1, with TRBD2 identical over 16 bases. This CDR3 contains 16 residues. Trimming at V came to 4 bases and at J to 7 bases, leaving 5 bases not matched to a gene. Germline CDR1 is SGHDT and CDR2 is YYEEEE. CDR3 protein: CASSLGTSGGANEQFF. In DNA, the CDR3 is TGTGCCAGCAGCCTCGGGACTAGCGGGGGGGCTAATGAGCAGTTCTTC.

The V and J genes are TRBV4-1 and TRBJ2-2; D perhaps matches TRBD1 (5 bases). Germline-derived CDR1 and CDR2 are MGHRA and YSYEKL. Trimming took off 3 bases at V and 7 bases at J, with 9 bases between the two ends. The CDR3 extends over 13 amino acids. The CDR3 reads CASSHVQGGELFF. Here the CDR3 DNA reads TGCGCCAGCAGCCATGTCCAGGGCGGGGAGCTGTTTTTT.

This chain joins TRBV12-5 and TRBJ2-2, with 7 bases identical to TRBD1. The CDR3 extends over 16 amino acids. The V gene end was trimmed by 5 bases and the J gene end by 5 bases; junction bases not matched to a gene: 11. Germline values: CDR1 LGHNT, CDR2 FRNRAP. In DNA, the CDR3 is TGTGCTAGTGGTGACAGGGTAGCTCTTGGGACCGGGGAGCTGTTTTTT. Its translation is CASGDRVALGTGELFF. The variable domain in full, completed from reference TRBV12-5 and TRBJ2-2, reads DARVTQTPRHKVTEMGQEVTMRCQPILGHNTVFWYRQTMMQGLELLAYFRNRAPLDDSGMPKDRFSAEMPDATLATLKIQPSEPRDSAVYFCASGDRVALGTGELFFGEGSRLTVL.